The text below deals with one T cell receptor beta chain. Its matching antigen is unknown. These data come from a study of chemoradiotherapy in HPV16-positive cancers. Study-wide points: HPV-responsive T-cell expansion during chemoradiotherapy was linked to improved recurrence-free survival in HPV16-positive patients. Non-HPV-specific T cells did not expand in tumors during treatment, whereas candidate HPV-specific clones and E7-related motifs did.

Trimming left V 4 bases short and J 1 base short, with 8 bases between. This CDR3 is 14 amino acids long. Germline lookup yields CDR1 MNHNS and CDR2 SASEGT. Data came from immunoSEQ multiplex PCR; TCRdb stores just in-frame clones and leaves some out. The sample has approximately 8,300 clones, 85% seen once. This chain uses TRBV6-1 with TRBJ1-5, with D unresolved. The receptor's source is a human donor with HPV-associated anogenital cancer. The sample was tumor tissue, taken from a patient who underwent chemoradiotherapy. CDR3 protein: CASSADLSNQPQHF. The CDR3 DNA follows: TGTGCCAGCAGTGCCGACCTAAGCAATCAGCCCCAGCATTTT.